These T cell receptor beta chains were read from a single sample in a study of shared clonotypes between healthy human individuals. Here immunoSEQ multiplex PCR was the method, and the copy in TCRdb shows in-frame clones only, minus some. The table has 2,100,000 or so clones, 95% seen once. The sequenced material came from naive CD4+ T cells sorted from blood. Receptor source: a young man in good health. Each CDR3 is given without its conserved first and last residue.

14	TRBV28	TRBJ1-2	ASSLIVSGLGRGYT
16	TRBV4-2	TRBJ1-6	ASSQAFYKSSYNSPLH
16	TRBV5-4	TRBJ2-5	ASSSLTGGAGGQETQY
11	TRBV5-6	TRBJ2-5	ASSFSGGETQY
13	TRBV6-5	TRBJ2-7	ASSQGLPYTYEQY
15	TRBV28	TRBJ1-4	ASSSSLGVQRNEKLF
14	TRBV5-8	TRBJ2-3	ASSSTGTGKPDTQY
11	TRBV25-1	TRBJ2-1	ASDREFGGEQF
11	TRBV11-2	TRBJ2-7	ASSEGSNYEQY
10	TRBV18	TRBJ2-2	ASSPLTGELF
12	TRBV30	TRBJ2-5	AWSRRGRRETQY
12	TRBV5-1	TRBJ2-7	ASSLTGTSYEQY
14	TRBV30	TRBJ2-1	AWSLKTEQGHNEQF
12	TRBV7-8	TRBJ1-5	ASSLVVGNQPQH
12	TRBV7-9	TRBJ1-2	ASSLQSGGGRYT
13	TRBV2	TRBJ1-2	ASSAARQGREGYT
13	TRBV5-1	TRBJ1-1	ASSAFRQANTEAF
12	TRBV7-9	TRBJ2-5	ASSYIAGRETQY
12	TRBV5-4	TRBJ2-1	ASSFWTISGEQF
12	TRBV11-2	TRBJ2-7	ASSFVGTSYEQY
12	TRBV19	TRBJ1-2	ASSSPGQGSGYT
11	TRBV2	TRBJ2-5	ASRPGQQETQY
14	TRBV11-2	TRBJ2-7	ASRLGRGDYSYEQY
13	TRBV5-1	TRBJ2-7	ASSLGGTAPYEQY
9	TRBV11-1	TRBJ2-7	ASSLESRQY
15	TRBV9	TRBJ2-3	ASSPSPGWSHTDTQY
13	TRBV12-5	TRBJ1-4	ASGKGTGQGEKLF
12	TRBV29-1	TRBJ2-3	SVRGITRTDTQY
11	TRBV29-1	TRBJ2-5	SVGVLYQETQY
10	TRBV11-2	TRBJ2-7	ASSLRGGEQY
10	TRBV5-5	TRBJ1-2	ASRPEFGGYT
14	TRBV6-6	TRBJ2-2	ASSYAGAGLVPELF
9	TRBV7-9	TRBJ2-7	ASRTGNEQY
10	TRBV10-3	TRBJ2-5	AISPAPETQY
13	TRBV7-2	TRBJ1-2	ASSKAPGTLYGYT
14	TRBV4-1	TRBJ2-3	ASRTNRGLITDTQY
13	TRBV5-1	TRBJ1-3	ASSLAGASGNTIY
11	TRBV5-4	TRBJ1-5	ASSRQGNQPQH
10	TRBV30	TRBJ1-5	AYQPGSGPQH
8	TRBV2	TRBJ1-1	ASSPYEAF
15	TRBV5-4	TRBJ2-2	ASSSGLAEGNTGELF
11	TRBV18	TRBJ2-7	ASSPTGRNEQY
13	TRBV2	TRBJ2-3	ASLVSGGYTDTQY
12	TRBV11-2	TRBJ2-7	ASSSYSGAYEQY
10	TRBV30	TRBJ2-7	AWSVTPGEQY
13	TRBV28	TRBJ2-7	ASSYGGTDSYEQY
10	TRBV2	TRBJ2-3	ASSERDATQY